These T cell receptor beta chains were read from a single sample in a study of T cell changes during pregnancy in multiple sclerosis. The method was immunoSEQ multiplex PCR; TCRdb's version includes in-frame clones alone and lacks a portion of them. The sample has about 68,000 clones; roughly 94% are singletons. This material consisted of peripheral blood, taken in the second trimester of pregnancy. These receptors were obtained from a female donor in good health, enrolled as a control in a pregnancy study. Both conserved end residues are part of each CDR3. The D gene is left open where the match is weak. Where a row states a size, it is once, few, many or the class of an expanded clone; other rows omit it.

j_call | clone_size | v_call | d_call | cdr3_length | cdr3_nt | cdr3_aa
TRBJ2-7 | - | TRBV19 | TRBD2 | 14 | TGTGCCAGTAGTATAGGGACTAGCGGCGACGAGCAGTACTTC | CASSIGTSGDEQYF
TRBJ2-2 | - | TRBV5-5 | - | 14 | TGTGCCAGCAGCTGGGACTCTAGCACCGGGGAGCTGTTTTTT | CASSWDSSTGELFF
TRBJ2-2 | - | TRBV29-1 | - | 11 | TGCAGCGCACGGGACACCGGGGAGCTGTTTTTT | CSARDTGELFF
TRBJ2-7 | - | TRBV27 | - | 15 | TGTGCCAGCAGTTTAGTGGCGGGGCCCCTTGACGAGCAGTACTTC | CASSLVAGPLDEQYF
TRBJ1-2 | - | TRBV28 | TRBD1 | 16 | TGTGCCAGCAGTTCCATCCGGGACAGGGTTCTCTATGGCTACACCTTC | CASSSIRDRVLYGYTF
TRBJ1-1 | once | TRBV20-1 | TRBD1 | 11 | TGCAGTGCTCGAGGGACAGGGGAAGCTTTCTTT | CSARGTGEAFF
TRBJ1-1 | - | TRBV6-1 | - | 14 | TGTGCCAGCAGTGAAGCCCTAACGAACACTGAAGCTTTCTTT | CASSEALTNTEAFF
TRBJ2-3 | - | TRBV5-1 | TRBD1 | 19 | TGCGCCAGCAGCACACGGACAGGGGCCCACCTGAAGGGCACAGATACGCAGTATTTT | CASSTRTGAHLKGTDTQYF
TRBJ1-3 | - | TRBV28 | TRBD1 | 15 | TGTGCCAGCAGTTACGGGACAGGGTACGGAAACACCATATATTTT | CASSYGTGYGNTIYF
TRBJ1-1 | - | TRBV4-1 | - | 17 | TGCGCCAGCAGCCAAGCCTTTCCGAAGGGGCGGCGTACTGAAGCTTTCTTT | CASSQAFPKGRRTEAFF
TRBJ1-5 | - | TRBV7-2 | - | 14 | TGTGCCAGCAGCGCAGGGGTGCGCAATCAGCCCCAGCATTTT | CASSAGVRNQPQHF
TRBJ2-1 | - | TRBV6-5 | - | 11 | TGTGCCAGCAGTTGGCAGTATGAGCAGTTCTTC | CASSWQYEQFF
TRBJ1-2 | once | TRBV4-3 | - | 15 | TGCGCCAGCAGCCCAGGGGAGTTCTCTAACTATGGCTACACCTTC | CASSPGEFSNYGYTF
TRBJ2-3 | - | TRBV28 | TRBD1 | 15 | TGTGCCAGCAGTTACGACAGGGCCCACACAGATACGCAGTATTTT | CASSYDRAHTDTQYF
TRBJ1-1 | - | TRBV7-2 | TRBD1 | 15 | TGTGCCAGCAGCTTAGGGACAGGGTATATCGCTGAAGCTTTCTTT | CASSLGTGYIAEAFF
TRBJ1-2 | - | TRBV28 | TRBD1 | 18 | TGTGCCAGCAGTTTTGGGGCAGGGGGCGTCAGGTCTAACTATGGCTACACCTTC | CASSFGAGGVRSNYGYTF
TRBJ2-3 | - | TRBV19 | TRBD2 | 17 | TGTGCCAGTAGTATAGAGCCGGCTAGCGGGAAAAAGGGTACGCAGTATTTT | CASSIEPASGKKGTQYF
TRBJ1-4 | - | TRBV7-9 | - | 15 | TGTGCCAGCAGCTTAGTGGCTTCAACTAATGAAAAACTGTTTTTT | CASSLVASTNEKLFF
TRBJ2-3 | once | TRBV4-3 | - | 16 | TGCGCCAGCAGCCAGGGGACTGCCGTAGGTGGAGATACGCAGTATTTT | CASSQGTAVGGDTQYF
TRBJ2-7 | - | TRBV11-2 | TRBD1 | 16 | TGTGCCAGCAGACCTATAAGGGACAGAAGAACCTACGAGCAGTACTTC | CASRPIRDRRTYEQYF
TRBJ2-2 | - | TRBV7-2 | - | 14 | TGTGCCAGCACCATGACAGCGAACACCGGGGAGCTGTTTTTT | CASTMTANTGELFF
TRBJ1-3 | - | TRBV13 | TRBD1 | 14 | TGTGCCAGCAGCTTCCGACAGGGGGGAAACACCATATATTTT | CASSFRQGGNTIYF
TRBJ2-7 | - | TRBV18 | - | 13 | TGTGCCAGCTCACTTTTATTACGGGACGAGCAGTACTTC | CASSLLLRDEQYF
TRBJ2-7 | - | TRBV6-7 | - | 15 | TGTGCCAGCAGTTTCGATCCTACTAGCTCCTACGAGCAGTACTTC | CASSFDPTSSYEQYF
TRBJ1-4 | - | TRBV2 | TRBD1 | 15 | TGTGCCAGCAGTGACACGGGACAGGGCCATGAAAAACTGTTTTTT | CASSDTGQGHEKLFF
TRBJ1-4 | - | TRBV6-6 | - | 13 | TGTGCCAGCAGTTATCAATCTAATGAAAAACTGTTTTTT | CASSYQSNEKLFF
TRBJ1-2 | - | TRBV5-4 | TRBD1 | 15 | TGTGCCAGCAGCTCACTACAGGGGGCGGGCTATGGCTACACCTTC | CASSSLQGAGYGYTF
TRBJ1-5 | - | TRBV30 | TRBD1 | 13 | TGTGCCTGGAGTGTACAGGGGAATCAGCCCCAGCATTTT | CAWSVQGNQPQHF
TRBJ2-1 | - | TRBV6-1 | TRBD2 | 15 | TGTGCCAGCAGTGAAGGGGGACTAGCTTACAATGAGCAGTTCTTC | CASSEGGLAYNEQFF
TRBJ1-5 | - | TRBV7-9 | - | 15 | TGTGCCAGCAGCTTAGATCGGACAGCTAATCAGCCCCAGCATTTT | CASSLDRTANQPQHF
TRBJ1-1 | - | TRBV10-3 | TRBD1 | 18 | TGTGCCATCAGTGAGCGAGGACAGGGAACGAGGATGAACACTGAAGCTTTCTTT | CAISERGQGTRMNTEAFF
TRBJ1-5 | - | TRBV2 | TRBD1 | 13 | TGTGCCACACAGGGGCCCCTCAATCAGCCCCAGCATTTT | CATQGPLNQPQHF
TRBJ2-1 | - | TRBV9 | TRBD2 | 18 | TGTGCCAGCAGCGTATCAGGGACTAGCGGGATTGGAGTGAATGAGCAGTTCTTC | CASSVSGTSGIGVNEQFF
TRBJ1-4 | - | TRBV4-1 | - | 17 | TGCGCCAGCAGCCGCTCGGTTGTCGGGTTTACTAATGAAAAACTGTTTTTT | CASSRSVVGFTNEKLFF
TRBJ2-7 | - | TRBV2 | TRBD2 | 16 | TGTGCCAGCAGGGCCCCGGGACTAGCGGGAGGCCATGTGCAGTACTTC | CASRAPGLAGGHVQYF
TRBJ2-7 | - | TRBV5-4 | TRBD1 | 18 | TGTGCCAGCACATTAGGGACAGGGGGCACTCTCTCCCTCTACGAGCAGTACTTC | CASTLGTGGTLSLYEQYF
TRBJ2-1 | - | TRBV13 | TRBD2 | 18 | TGTGCCAGCAGCTCCATCACACTTAGCGGGGTCTCCTACAATGAGCAGTTCTTC | CASSSITLSGVSYNEQFF
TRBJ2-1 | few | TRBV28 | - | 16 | TGTGCCAGCAGTTATACCTTGGGGGGAATTTTCGGTGAGCAGTTCTTC | CASSYTLGGIFGEQFF
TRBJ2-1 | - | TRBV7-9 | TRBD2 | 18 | TGTGCCAGCAGCCCTAGGACTAGCGGGAAGAGCTCCTACAATGAGCAGTTCTTC | CASSPRTSGKSSYNEQFF
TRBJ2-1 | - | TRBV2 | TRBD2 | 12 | TGTGCCAGCAGGGGACTAGCAGCTGAGCAGTTCTTC | CASRGLAAEQFF
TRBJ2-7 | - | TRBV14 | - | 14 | TGTGCCAGCAGTCCGGGTCGTTCTCCCTACGAGCAGTACTTC | CASSPGRSPYEQYF
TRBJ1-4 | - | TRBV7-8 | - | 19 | TGTGCCAGCAGCTTAGCGTTGGTAGTAGGGACTGCAACTAATGAAAAACTGTTTTTT | CASSLALVVGTATNEKLFF
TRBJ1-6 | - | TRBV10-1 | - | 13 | TGCGCCAGCAGTGAATACAGTAATTCACCCCTCCACTTT | CASSEYSNSPLHF
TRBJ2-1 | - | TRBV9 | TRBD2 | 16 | TGTGCCAGCAGCGTAGGGGCTAGCGGAGGATACAATGAGCAGTTCTTC | CASSVGASGGYNEQFF
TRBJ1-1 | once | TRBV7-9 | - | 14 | TGTGCCAGCAGCTTATCAACAGGGATCCCTGAAGCTTTCTTT | CASSLSTGIPEAFF
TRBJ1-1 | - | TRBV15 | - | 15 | TGTGCCACCAGCAGAGCTCTCGGTTCGGACACTGAAGCTTTCTTT | CATSRALGSDTEAFF
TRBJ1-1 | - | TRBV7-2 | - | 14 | TGTGCCAGCAACAATGGCGGGGGAGGCACTGAAGCTTTCTTT | CASNNGGGGTEAFF